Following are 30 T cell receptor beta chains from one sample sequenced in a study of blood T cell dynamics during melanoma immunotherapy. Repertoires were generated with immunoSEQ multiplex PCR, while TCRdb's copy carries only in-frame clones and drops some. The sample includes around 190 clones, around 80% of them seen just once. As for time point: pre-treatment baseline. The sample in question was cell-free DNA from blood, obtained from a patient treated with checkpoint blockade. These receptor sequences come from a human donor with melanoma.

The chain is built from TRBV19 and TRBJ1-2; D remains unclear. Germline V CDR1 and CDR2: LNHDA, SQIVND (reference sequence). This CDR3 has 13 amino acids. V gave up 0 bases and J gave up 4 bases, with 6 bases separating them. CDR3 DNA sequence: TGTGCCAGTAGTATAGAGCGGTCCTATGGCTACACCTTC. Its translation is CASSIERSYGYTF.

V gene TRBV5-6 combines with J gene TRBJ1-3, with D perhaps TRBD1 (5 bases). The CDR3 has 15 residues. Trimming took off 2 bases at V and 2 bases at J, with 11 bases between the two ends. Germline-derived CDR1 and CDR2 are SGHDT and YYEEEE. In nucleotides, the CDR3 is TGTGCCAGCAGCTTAGGCAGGGCCCCTGGAAACACCATATATTTT. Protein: CASSLGRAPGNTIYF.

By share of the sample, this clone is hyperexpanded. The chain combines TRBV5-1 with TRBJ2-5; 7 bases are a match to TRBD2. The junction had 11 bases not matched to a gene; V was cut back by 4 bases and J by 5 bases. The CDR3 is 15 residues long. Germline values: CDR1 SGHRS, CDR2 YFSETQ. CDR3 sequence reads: CASSNGGGLAETQYF. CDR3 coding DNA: TGCGCCAGCAGCAACGGCGGGGGTCTTGCGGAGACCCAGTACTTC.

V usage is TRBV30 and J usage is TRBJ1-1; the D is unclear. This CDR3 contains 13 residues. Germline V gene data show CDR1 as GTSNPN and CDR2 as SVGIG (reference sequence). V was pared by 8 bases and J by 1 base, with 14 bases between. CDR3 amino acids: CARRRPQNTEAFF. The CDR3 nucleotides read TGTGCCCGACGGCGGCCCCAGAACACTGAAGCTTTCTTT.

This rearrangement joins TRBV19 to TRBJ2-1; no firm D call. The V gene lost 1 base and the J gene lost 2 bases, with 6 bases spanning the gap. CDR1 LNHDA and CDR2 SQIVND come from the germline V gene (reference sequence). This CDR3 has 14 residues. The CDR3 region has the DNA TGTGCCAGTAGTATAGGTGGGGCCTACAATGAGCAGTTCTTC. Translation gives CASSIGGAYNEQFF.

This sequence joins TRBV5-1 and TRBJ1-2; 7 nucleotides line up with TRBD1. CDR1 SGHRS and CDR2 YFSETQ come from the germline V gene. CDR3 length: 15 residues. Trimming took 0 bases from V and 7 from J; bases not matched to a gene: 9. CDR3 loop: CASSLDYRGDSGYTF. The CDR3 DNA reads TGCGCCAGCAGCTTGGATTACAGGGGAGATTCTGGCTACACCTTC.

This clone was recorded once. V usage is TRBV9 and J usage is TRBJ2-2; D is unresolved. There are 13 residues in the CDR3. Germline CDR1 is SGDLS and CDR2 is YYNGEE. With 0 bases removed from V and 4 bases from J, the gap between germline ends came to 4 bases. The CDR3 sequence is CASSVAFTGELFF. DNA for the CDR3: TGTGCCAGCAGCGTAGCTTTCACCGGGGAGCTGTTTTTT.

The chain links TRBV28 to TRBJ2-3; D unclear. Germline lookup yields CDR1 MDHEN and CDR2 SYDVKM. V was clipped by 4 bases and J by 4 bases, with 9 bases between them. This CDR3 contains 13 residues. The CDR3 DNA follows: TGTGCCAGCAGTTCTCAGTTGGCAGATACGCAGTATTTT. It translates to CASSSQLADTQYF. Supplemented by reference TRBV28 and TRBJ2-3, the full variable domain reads DVKVTQSSRYLVKRTGEKVFLECVQDMDHENMFWYRQDPGLGLRLIYFSYDVKMKEKGDIPEGYSVSREKKERFSLILESASTNQTSMYLCASSSQLADTQYFGPGTRLTVL.

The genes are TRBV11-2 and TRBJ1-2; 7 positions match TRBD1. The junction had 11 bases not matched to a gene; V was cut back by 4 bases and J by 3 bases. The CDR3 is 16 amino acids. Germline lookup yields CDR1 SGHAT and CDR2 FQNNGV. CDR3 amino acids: CASSSLRTGTDYGYTF. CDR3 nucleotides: TGTGCCAGCAGCTCATTACGGACAGGCACCGACTATGGCTACACCTTC.

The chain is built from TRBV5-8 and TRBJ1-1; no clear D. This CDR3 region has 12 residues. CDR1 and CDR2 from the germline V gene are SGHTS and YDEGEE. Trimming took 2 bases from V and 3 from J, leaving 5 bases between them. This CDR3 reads CASSFRYTEAFF. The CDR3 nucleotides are TGTGCCAGCAGCTTTAGGTACACTGAAGCTTTCTTT. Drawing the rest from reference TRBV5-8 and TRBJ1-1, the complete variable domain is EAGVTQSPTHLIKTRGQQATLRCSPISGHTSVYWYQQALGLGLQFLLWYDEGEERNRGNFPPRFSGRQFPNYSSELNVNALELEDSALYLCASSFRYTEAFFGQGTRLTVV.

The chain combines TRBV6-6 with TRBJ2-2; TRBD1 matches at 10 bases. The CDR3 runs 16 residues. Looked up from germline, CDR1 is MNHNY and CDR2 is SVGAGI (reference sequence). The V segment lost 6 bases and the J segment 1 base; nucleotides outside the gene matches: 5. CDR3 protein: CASSHGTGVNTGELFF. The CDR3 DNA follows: TGTGCCAGCAGCCATGGGACAGGGGTGAACACCGGGGAGCTGTTTTTT.

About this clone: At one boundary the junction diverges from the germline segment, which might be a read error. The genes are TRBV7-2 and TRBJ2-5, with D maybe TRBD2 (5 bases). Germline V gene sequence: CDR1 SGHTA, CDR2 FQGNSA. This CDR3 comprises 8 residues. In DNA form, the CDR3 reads TGTGCCAGCAGCCCCGGGGACTTC. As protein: CASSPGDF.

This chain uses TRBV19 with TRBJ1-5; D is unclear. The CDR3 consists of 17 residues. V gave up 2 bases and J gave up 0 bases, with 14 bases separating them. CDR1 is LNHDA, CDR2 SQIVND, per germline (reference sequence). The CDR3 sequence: CASSINPPGYSNQPQHF. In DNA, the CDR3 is TGTGCCAGTAGTATAAACCCCCCGGGCTATAGCAATCAGCCCCAGCATTTT.

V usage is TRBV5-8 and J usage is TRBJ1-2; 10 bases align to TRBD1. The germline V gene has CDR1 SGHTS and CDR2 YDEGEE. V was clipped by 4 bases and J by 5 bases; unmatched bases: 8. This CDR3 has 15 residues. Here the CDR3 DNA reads TGTGCCAGCAGCGCACCCGGGACAGGGGCATATGGCTACACCTTC. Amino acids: CASSAPGTGAYGYTF.

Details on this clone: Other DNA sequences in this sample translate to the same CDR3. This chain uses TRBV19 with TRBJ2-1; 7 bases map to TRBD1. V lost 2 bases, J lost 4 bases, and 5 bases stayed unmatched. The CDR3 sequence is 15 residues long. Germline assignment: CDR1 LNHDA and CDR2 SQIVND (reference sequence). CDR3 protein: CASSILTGDYNEQFF. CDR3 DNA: TGTGCCAGTAGTATATTAACAGGGGATTACAATGAGCAGTTCTTC.

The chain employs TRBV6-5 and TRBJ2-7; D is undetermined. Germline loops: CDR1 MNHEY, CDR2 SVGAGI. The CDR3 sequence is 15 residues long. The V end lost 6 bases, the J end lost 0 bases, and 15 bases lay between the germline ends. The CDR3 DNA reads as TGTGCCAGCAGACCGACTGAGTCCTACTCCTACGAGCAGTACTTC. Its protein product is CASRPTESYSYEQYF.

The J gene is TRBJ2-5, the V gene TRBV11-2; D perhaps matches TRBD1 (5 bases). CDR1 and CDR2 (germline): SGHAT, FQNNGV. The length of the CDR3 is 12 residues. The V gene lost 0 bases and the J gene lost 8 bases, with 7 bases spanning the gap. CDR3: CASSLEGATQYF. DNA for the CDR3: TGTGCCAGCAGCTTAGAAGGGGCCACCCAGTACTTC.

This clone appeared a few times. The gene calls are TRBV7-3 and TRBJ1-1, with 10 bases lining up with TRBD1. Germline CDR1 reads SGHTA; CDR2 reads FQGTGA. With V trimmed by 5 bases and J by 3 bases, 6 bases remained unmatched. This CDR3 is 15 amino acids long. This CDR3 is CASSVLGTGDTEAFF. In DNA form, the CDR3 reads TGTGCCAGCAGCGTCTTGGGGACAGGGGACACTGAAGCTTTCTTT. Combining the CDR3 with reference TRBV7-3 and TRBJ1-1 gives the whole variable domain GAGVSQTPSNKVTEKGKYVELRCDPISGHTALYWYRQSLGQGPEFLIYFQGTGAADDSGLPNDRFFAVRPEGSVSTLKIQRTERGDSAVYLCASSVLGTGDTEAFFGQGTRLTVV.

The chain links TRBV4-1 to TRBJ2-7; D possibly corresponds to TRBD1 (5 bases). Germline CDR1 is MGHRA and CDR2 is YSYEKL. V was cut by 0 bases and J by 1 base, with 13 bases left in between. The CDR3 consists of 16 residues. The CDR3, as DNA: TGCGCCAGCAGCCAAGAAAGTCAGGGATGGTCCTACGAGCAGTACTTC. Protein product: CASSQESQGWSYEQYF.

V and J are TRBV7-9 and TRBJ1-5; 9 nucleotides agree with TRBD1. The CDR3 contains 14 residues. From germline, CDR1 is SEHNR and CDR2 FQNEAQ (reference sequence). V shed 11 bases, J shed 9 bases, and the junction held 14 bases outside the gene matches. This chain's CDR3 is CAPPPTGGIRPQHF. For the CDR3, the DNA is TGTGCCCCTCCGCCCACAGGGGGCATCCGGCCCCAGCATTTT.

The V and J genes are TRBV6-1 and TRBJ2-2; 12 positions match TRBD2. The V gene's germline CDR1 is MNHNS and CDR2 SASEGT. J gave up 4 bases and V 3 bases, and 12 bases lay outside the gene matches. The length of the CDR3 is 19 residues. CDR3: CASSDTRASGGAVTGELFF. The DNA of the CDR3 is TGTGCCAGCAGTGATACGAGGGCTAGCGGGGGGGCGGTCACCGGGGAGCTGTTTTTT.

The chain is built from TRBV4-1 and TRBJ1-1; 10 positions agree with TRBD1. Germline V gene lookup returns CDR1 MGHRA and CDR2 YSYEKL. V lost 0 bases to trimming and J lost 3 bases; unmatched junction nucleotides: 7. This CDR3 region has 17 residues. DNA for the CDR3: TGCGCCAGCAGCCAAGATTGGGGACAGGGGACGGACACTGAAGCTTTCTTT. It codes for CASSQDWGQGTDTEAFF.

In DNA form, the CDR3 reads TGTGCCAGCAGCCTACAGACGGTTAACTATGGCTACACCTTC. This encodes CASSLQTVNYGYTF. The chain is built from TRBV7-2 and TRBJ1-2; D gene unclear. CDR1 SGHTA and CDR2 FQGNSA come from the germline V gene. This CDR3 spans 14 amino acids. V was pared by 5 bases and J by 1 base, with 11 bases between.

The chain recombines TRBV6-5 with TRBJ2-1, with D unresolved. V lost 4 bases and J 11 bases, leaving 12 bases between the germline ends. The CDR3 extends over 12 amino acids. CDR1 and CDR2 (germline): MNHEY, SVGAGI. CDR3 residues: CASSSQALKQFF. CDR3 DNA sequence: TGTGCCAGCAGTTCCCAGGCTTTGAAGCAGTTCTTC.

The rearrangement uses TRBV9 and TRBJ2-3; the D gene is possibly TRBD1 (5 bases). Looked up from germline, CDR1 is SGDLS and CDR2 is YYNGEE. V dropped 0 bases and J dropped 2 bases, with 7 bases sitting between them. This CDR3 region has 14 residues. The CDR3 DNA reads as TGTGCCAGCAGCGTAGCAGGGATCACAGATACGCAGTATTTT. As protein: CASSVAGITDTQYF.

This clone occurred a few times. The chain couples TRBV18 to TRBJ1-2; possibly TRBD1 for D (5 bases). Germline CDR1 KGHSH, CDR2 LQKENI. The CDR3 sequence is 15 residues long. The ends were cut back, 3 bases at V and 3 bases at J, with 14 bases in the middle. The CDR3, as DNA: TGTGCCAGCTCACCTCGGGACCCACCCGACTATGGCTACACCTTC. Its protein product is CASSPRDPPDYGYTF.

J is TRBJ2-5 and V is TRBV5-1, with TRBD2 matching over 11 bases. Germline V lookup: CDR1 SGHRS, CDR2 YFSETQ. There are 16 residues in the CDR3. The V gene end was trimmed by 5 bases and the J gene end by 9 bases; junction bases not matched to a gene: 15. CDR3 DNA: TGCGCCAGCAGGTCCGCTAGCGGGGGGACTGAGGGGGCCCAGTACTTC. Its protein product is CASRSASGGTEGAQYF. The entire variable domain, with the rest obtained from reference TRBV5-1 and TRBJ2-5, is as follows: KAGVTQTPRYLIKTRGQQVTLSCSPISGHRSVSWYQQTPGQGLQFLFEYFSETQRNKGNFPGRFSGRQFSNSRSEMNVSTLELGDSALYLCASRSASGGTEGAQYFGPGTRLLVL.

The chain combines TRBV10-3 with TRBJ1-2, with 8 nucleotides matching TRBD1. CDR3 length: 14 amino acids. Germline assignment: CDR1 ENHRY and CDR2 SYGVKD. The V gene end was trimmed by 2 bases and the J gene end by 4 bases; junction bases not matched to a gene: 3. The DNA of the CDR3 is TGTGCCATCAGTGAGGCGGACAGGGCCTATGGCTACACCTTC. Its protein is CAISEADRAYGYTF.

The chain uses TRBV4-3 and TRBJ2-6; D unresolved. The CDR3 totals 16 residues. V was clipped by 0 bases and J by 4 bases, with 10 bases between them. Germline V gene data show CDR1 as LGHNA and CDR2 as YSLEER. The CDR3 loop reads CASSQDRTSGANVLTF. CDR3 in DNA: TGCGCCAGCAGCCAAGATCGGACGAGCGGGGCCAACGTCCTGACTTTC.

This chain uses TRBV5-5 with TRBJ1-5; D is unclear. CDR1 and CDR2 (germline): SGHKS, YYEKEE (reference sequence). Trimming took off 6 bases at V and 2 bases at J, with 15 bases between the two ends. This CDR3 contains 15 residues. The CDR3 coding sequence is TGTGCCAGCACCCCGGGTCAGAGCGGCAATCAGCCCCAGCATTTT. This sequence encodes CASTPGQSGNQPQHF.